The 29 T cell receptor beta chains below come from one sample, sequenced in a study of T cell clones after liver transplantation. TCRdb's copy holds only in-frame clones and misses some; the assay was immunoSEQ multiplex PCR. The sample lists over 60,000 clones; around 80% were seen once. Source: CD4+ T cells from blood, taken before liver transplant. These receptors all stem from a human donor who received a liver transplant.

This chain links TRBV7-3 with TRBJ1-3, with 8 bases identical to TRBD1. In germline, CDR1 is SGHTA, CDR2 FQGTGA. The CDR3 is 14 residues long. The V segment lost 3 bases and the J segment 4 bases; nucleotides outside the gene matches: 2. This CDR3 is CASSFGQGGNTIYF. The CDR3 DNA reads TGTGCCAGCAGCTTCGGACAGGGAGGAAACACCATATATTTT.

V usage is TRBV4-2 and J usage is TRBJ1-3, with D perhaps matching TRBD1 (6 bases). CDR1 is LGHNA, CDR2 YNFKEQ, per germline. The CDR3 covers 13 residues. V lost 3 bases and J lost 6, with 9 bases in between. This chain's CDR3 is CASSQAGANTIYF. In DNA form, the CDR3 reads TGTGCCAGCAGCCAGGCAGGGGCAAACACCATATATTTT.

J is TRBJ2-5 and V is TRBV19; a possible D gene is TRBD1 (5 bases). The CDR3 is made up of 14 amino acids. Germline values: CDR1 LNHDA, CDR2 SQIVND (reference sequence). V was clipped by 6 bases and J by 2 bases, with 13 bases between them. The CDR3 nucleotides are TGTGCCAGTAGCCCACAGGCACCTCAAGAGACCCAGTACTTC. It specifies CASSPQAPQETQYF. The full variable domain, rest sourced from reference TRBV19 and TRBJ2-5, is DGGITQSPKYLFRKEGQNVTLSCEQNLNHDAMYWYRQDPGQGLRLIYYSQIVNDFQKGDIAEGYSVSREKKESFPLTVTSAQKNPTAFYLCASSPQAPQETQYFGPGTRLLVL.

V usage is TRBV5-1 and J usage is TRBJ2-5; possible D gene TRBD2, 5 bases. CDR3 size: 16 residues. V lost 0 bases to trimming and J lost 1 base, with 13 bases between them. The germline gives CDR1 SGHRS, CDR2 YFSETQ. CDR3 DNA: TGCGCCAGCAGCTTGGGCGGGCCCACATTCCAAGAGACCCAGTACTTC. Protein sequence: CASSLGGPTFQETQYF. Using reference TRBV5-1 and TRBJ2-5 for the parts outside the CDR3, the full variable domain is KAGVTQTPRYLIKTRGQQVTLSCSPISGHRSVSWYQQTPGQGLQFLFEYFSETQRNKGNFPGRFSGRQFSNSRSEMNVSTLELGDSALYLCASSLGGPTFQETQYFGPGTRLLVL.

The rearrangement links TRBV7-6 to TRBJ2-2; 10 nucleotides line up with TRBD2. This CDR3 has 14 amino acids. Looked up from germline, CDR1 is SGHVS and CDR2 is FNYEAQ. With 3 bases clipped from V and 6 bases from J, the junction kept 1 base outside the gene matches. This chain's CDR3 is CASSFGLAAGELFF. The CDR3 DNA is TGTGCCAGCAGCTTTGGACTAGCGGCCGGGGAGCTGTTTTTT.

This chain joins TRBV15 and TRBJ1-1; D unclear. The ends were cut back, 1 base at V and 4 bases at J, with 10 bases in the middle. Germline V gene data show CDR1 as LNHNV and CDR2 as YYDKDF (reference sequence). This CDR3 is built from 14 residues. The CDR3 region has the DNA TGTGCCACCAGCAGAGGGGGATTAGGCACTGAAGCTTTCTTT. It translates to CATSRGGLGTEAFF.

The chain is built from TRBV6-6 and TRBJ1-5; D is ambiguous. Between the trimmed V and J ends, which lost 8 bases and 4 bases, there was a span of 9 bases. Looked up from germline, CDR1 is MNHNY and CDR2 is SVGAGI (reference sequence). This CDR3 region has 12 residues. Here the CDR3 reads CASGQQNQPQHF. As DNA, the CDR3 is TGTGCCAGCGGTCAGCAGAATCAGCCCCAGCATTTT.

The chain carries TRBV15 and TRBJ1-4; D is unclear. The CDR3 is 18 residues long. With 0 bases removed from V and 4 bases from J, the gap between germline ends came to 18 bases. Germline assignment: CDR1 LNHNV and CDR2 YYDKDF (reference sequence). CDR3 sequence: CATSRESSLSGYNEKLFF. CDR3 DNA: TGTGCCACCAGCAGAGAATCCTCGCTCAGCGGATATAATGAAAAACTGTTTTTT.

The chain has TRBV7-2 and TRBJ2-2, with D uncertain. V shed 3 bases and J shed 3 bases, with 8 bases lying between them. The length of the CDR3 is 14 residues. The germline CDR1 and CDR2 sequences are SGHTA and FQGNSA. The CDR3 region has the DNA TGTGCCAGCAGCTTTAGTCAGGACACCGGGGAGCTGTTTTTT. It yields the protein CASSFSQDTGELFF.

A few counts support this clone. The junction and the germline gene differ at one end; a read error may be behind it. The V call is TRBV7-7, the J call TRBJ2-1, with D perhaps TRBD2 (5 bases). CDR3 size: 13 residues. CDR1 is SSHAT and CDR2 is FNYEAQ in the germline V gene (reference sequence). CDR3 nucleotide sequence: TGTGCTAGCAGCGACGGGGTTTACAATGAGCAGTTCTTC. Translated: CASSDGVYNEQFF.

The chain is built from TRBV5-1 and TRBJ2-6, with D hard to call. Trimming cost V 0 bases and J 1 base, with 2 bases left between them. The CDR3 spans 14 residues. In germline, CDR1 is SGHRS, CDR2 YFSETQ. The CDR3 DNA sequence: TGCGCCAGCAGCTTGGATTCTGGGGCCAACGTCCTGACTTTC. It translates to CASSLDSGANVLTF.

The CDR3: CASSEFYEQYF. CDR3 coding DNA: TGTGCCAGCAGTGAATTCTACGAGCAGTACTTC. The chain links TRBV25-1 to TRBJ2-7; D unclear. V was shortened by 1 base and J by 3 bases, with 1 base between the two germline ends. Germline loops: CDR1 MGHDK, CDR2 SYGVNS. The length of the CDR3 is 11 residues.

V and J are TRBV27 and TRBJ2-3, with TRBD2 identical over 9 bases. The CDR3 totals 16 residues. V trimming: 4 bases; J trimming: 5 bases; junction bases outside the gene matches: 10. CDR1 is MNHEY and CDR2 is SMNVEV in the germline V gene (reference sequence). Written as DNA, the CDR3 is TGTGCCAGCAGTTCCCCCGGACTAGCGAAATTAGATACGCAGTATTTT. Encoded protein: CASSSPGLAKLDTQYF.

This rearrangement joins TRBV28 to TRBJ1-4; possibly TRBD1 for D (6 bases). Germline values: CDR1 MDHEN, CDR2 SYDVKM. V lost 3 bases and J 6 bases, leaving 14 bases between the germline ends. This CDR3 is 15 amino acids long. In DNA form, the CDR3 reads TGTGCCAGCAGTTTGGTGAGGACAGCCGATGAAAAACTGTTTTTT. It translates to CASSLVRTADEKLFF. Using reference TRBV28 and TRBJ1-4 for the parts outside the CDR3, the full variable domain is DVKVTQSSRYLVKRTGEKVFLECVQDMDHENMFWYRQDPGLGLRLIYFSYDVKMKEKGDIPEGYSVSREKKERFSLILESASTNQTSMYLCASSLVRTADEKLFFGSGTQLSVL.

This rearrangement joins TRBV28 to TRBJ2-3, with 9 bases matching TRBD2. V was clipped by 6 bases and J by 1 base; unmatched bases: 14. Germline CDR1 is MDHEN and CDR2 is SYDVKM. The CDR3 covers 18 residues. CDR3 loop: CASRNSGSGLSGTDTQYF. The CDR3 DNA reads TGTGCCAGCAGGAATAGCGGGAGTGGTTTGAGTGGCACAGATACGCAGTATTTT. The whole variable domain, filled in from reference TRBV28 and TRBJ2-3, reads DVKVTQSSRYLVKRTGEKVFLECVQDMDHENMFWYRQDPGLGLRLIYFSYDVKMKEKGDIPEGYSVSREKKERFSLILESASTNQTSMYLCASRNSGSGLSGTDTQYFGPGTRLTVL.

J is TRBJ1-5 and V is TRBV6-4, with D hard to call. This CDR3 contains 12 residues. Looked up from germline, CDR1 is MRHNA and CDR2 is SNTAGT. The V and J ends lost 7 bases and 4 bases respectively, with 8 bases between them. CDR3: CASKMFNQPQHF. In DNA form, the CDR3 reads TGTGCCAGCAAGATGTTTAATCAGCCCCAGCATTTT.

The J gene is TRBJ1-1, the V gene TRBV15, with TRBD1 as a possible D gene (5 bases). Looked up from germline, CDR1 is LNHNV and CDR2 is YYDKDF (reference sequence). V gave up 0 bases and J gave up 11 bases, with 13 bases separating them. The CDR3 consists of 13 residues. CDR3 loop: CATSRDNEGWAFF. The CDR3 bases are TGTGCCACCAGCAGAGATAACGAGGGGTGGGCTTTCTTT.

This clone appeared a single time. The chain has TRBV18 and TRBJ2-5; 14 bases align to TRBD2. V lost 3 bases to trimming and J lost 5 bases; unmatched junction nucleotides: 8. Germline V gives CDR1 KGHSH, CDR2 LQKENI. This CDR3 spans 17 amino acids. The CDR3 is CASSPRLAGGPQETQYF. As DNA, the CDR3 is TGTGCCAGCTCACCTAGACTAGCGGGAGGGCCCCAGGAGACCCAGTACTTC.

V usage is TRBV28 and J usage is TRBJ2-4; 10 bases fit TRBD1. The CDR3 runs to 18 residues. Germline V CDR1 and CDR2: MDHEN, SYDVKM. V shed 4 bases and J 0 bases; nucleotides not matched to a gene: 9. The CDR3 loop is CASSSVTGGWGAKNIQYF. The DNA for the CDR3 is TGTGCCAGCAGTTCGGTGACAGGGGGCTGGGGAGCCAAAAACATTCAGTACTTC.

The chain carries TRBV29-1 and TRBJ2-2; D call uncertain. Germline lookup yields CDR1 SQVTM and CDR2 ANQGSEA. Trimming pared 5 bases from V and 5 bases from J, leaving 12 bases between. The CDR3 is 13 residues long. This CDR3 is CSVYGPKTGELFF. CDR3 bases: TGCAGCGTTTACGGCCCAAAGACCGGGGAGCTGTTTTTT.

The chain combines TRBV2 with TRBJ2-2; 7 nucleotides line up with TRBD2. There are 15 residues in the CDR3. The V segment lost 6 bases and the J segment 1 base; nucleotides outside the gene matches: 5. Looked up from germline, CDR1 is SNHLY and CDR2 is FYNNEI. The CDR3 is CASRAGLQNTGELFF. As DNA, the CDR3 is TGTGCCAGCAGGGCGGGACTACAGAACACCGGGGAGCTGTTTTTT.

This clone was seen more than once but under ten times. The chain recombines TRBV7-3 with TRBJ1-2; 10 nucleotides line up with TRBD1. V was clipped by 2 bases and J by 6 bases; unmatched bases: 0. The CDR3 is made up of 13 amino acids. The germline CDR1 and CDR2 sequences are SGHTA and FQGTGA. The CDR3 DNA sequence: TGTGCCAGCAGCTTAGGACAGGGGGATGGCTACACCTTC. The encoded protein is CASSLGQGDGYTF.

The chain joins TRBV7-6 to TRBJ1-2, with TRBD1 matching over 10 bases. The CDR3 contains 13 residues. Germline V gene data show CDR1 as SGHVS and CDR2 as FNYEAQ. Unmatched junction bases numbered 2, after V lost 8 bases and J lost 2 bases. CDR3 in amino acids: CASGTGENYGYTF. The CDR3 DNA is TGTGCCAGCGGGACAGGGGAAAACTATGGCTACACCTTC. The variable domain in full, completed from reference TRBV7-6 and TRBJ1-2, reads GAGVSQSPRYKVTKRGQDVALRCDPISGHVSLYWYRQALGQGPEFLTYFNYEAQQDKSGLPNDRFSAERPEGSISTLTIQRTEQRDSAMYRCASGTGENYGYTFGSGTRLTVV.

The rearrangement uses TRBV18 and TRBJ1-1; 7 bases are shared with TRBD1. This CDR3 has 16 amino acids. CDR1 is KGHSH, CDR2 LQKENI, per germline. The J segment lost 4 bases and the V segment lost 1 base, leaving 9 bases of the junction unmatched. CDR3 sequence reads: CASSPLGLRTGTEAFF. The CDR3 bases are TGTGCCAGCTCACCACTCGGGCTACGGACAGGCACTGAAGCTTTCTTT.

This clone was seen only once. The chain has TRBV5-1 and TRBJ1-1; the D is unclear. Germline V gene sequence: CDR1 SGHRS, CDR2 YFSETQ. This CDR3 contains 17 residues. V gave up 0 bases and J gave up 1 base, with 16 bases separating them. CDR3 protein: CASSLVPSAGRNTEAFF. The CDR3 DNA sequence: TGCGCCAGCAGCTTGGTTCCCTCGGCGGGGAGGAACACTGAAGCTTTCTTT.

The chain combines TRBV14 with TRBJ1-2, with 7 bases identical to TRBD1. Germline assignment: CDR1 SGHDN and CDR2 FVKESK. The CDR3 loop spans 16 amino acids. V was pared by 4 bases and J by 4 bases, with 12 bases of the junction left unmatched. CDR3 amino acids: CASSRQGQEKTYGYTF. The CDR3 nucleotides are TGTGCCAGCAGCCGCCAAGGACAGGAAAAAACCTATGGCTACACCTTC.

The rearrangement joins TRBV5-1 to TRBJ2-3, with D perhaps given as TRBD1 or TRBD2 (6 bases each). The ends were cut back, 6 bases at V and 2 bases at J, with 19 bases in the middle. Germline V gene data show CDR1 as SGHRS and CDR2 as YFSETQ. The CDR3 extends over 16 amino acids. CDR3 in amino acids: CASTPGRGRYTDTQYF. DNA of the CDR3: TGCGCCAGCACCCCTGGCCGGGGGCGATACACAGATACGCAGTATTTT. Drawing the rest from reference TRBV5-1 and TRBJ2-3, the complete variable domain is KAGVTQTPRYLIKTRGQQVTLSCSPISGHRSVSWYQQTPGQGLQFLFEYFSETQRNKGNFPGRFSGRQFSNSRSEMNVSTLELGDSALYLCASTPGRGRYTDTQYFGPGTRLTVL.

This chain links TRBV7-6 with TRBJ2-1; D might be TRBD2 (6 bases). The length of the CDR3 is 10 residues. Germline V lookup: CDR1 SGHVS, CDR2 FNYEAQ. V lost 11 bases to trimming and J lost 4 bases, with 6 bases between them. The CDR3 is CAGGYNEQFF. As DNA, the CDR3 is TGTGCCGGAGGGTACAATGAGCAGTTCTTC.

V is TRBV15 and J is TRBJ2-2; the D gene is possibly TRBD2 (7 bases). Trimming removed 3 bases from V and 5 bases from J, with 16 bases in between. The germline CDR1 and CDR2 sequences are LNHNV and YYDKDF (reference sequence). The CDR3 has 16 residues. The CDR3 nucleotides read TGTGCCACCAGCAGTAGGGGGGGTGTCGGGACCGGGGAGCTGTTTTTT. Translating it yields CATSSRGGVGTGELFF.